These 24 T cell receptor beta chains came from one sample sequenced in a study of T cells in Graves' hyperthyroidism and ophthalmopathy. What was amplified from RNA transcripts were TCR beta CDR3 regions. The TCR CDR3 first-round RT-PCR relied on the HTBI primer set. TCRdb reprocessed the multiplex PCR reads with MiXCR, giving one entry per CDR3 protein. The table lists about 610,000 distinct CDR3 sequences, about 15% of them singletons. Material for sequencing was blood. The source of these receptors is a woman aged 40 to 50 with Graves' ophthalmopathy.

The chain joins TRBV9 to TRBJ1-2; D unclear. Germline CDR1 SGDLS, CDR2 YYNGEE. V was shortened by 0 bases and J by 6 bases, with 12 bases between the two germline ends. This CDR3 has 14 residues. The CDR3 coding sequence is TGTGCCAGCAGCGTAGACGGAAGGGTGGATGGCTACACCTTC. It translates to CASSVDGRVDGYTF.

Many counts were recorded for this clonotype. V gene TRBV28 combines with J gene TRBJ1-2; D gene ambiguous. Trimming removed 6 bases from V and 8 bases from J, with 25 bases in between. CDR1 is MDHEN and CDR2 is SYDVKM in the germline V gene. This CDR3 contains 16 residues. The CDR3 coding sequence is TGTGCCAGCAGGAACCCGACCGAGTTCCGTCTACGGGGCTACACCTTC. It specifies CASRNPTEFRLRGYTF.

This clonotype has a count of ten or more. The chain has TRBV10-3 and TRBJ2-7; either TRBD1 or TRBD2 may fit D (5 bases each). Trimming shortened V by 4 bases and J by 6 bases, and 19 bases separated the two germline ends. The V gene's germline CDR1 is ENHRY and CDR2 SYGVKD. The CDR3 runs to 15 residues. The CDR3 bases are TGTGCCATCAGTGGGAAGGGACCGCTCAGCACCGAGCAGTACTTC. Translation gives CAISGKGPLSTEQYF.

This clonotype was found many times. This chain connects TRBV19 to TRBJ2-2; perhaps D is TRBD1 or TRBD2 (5 bases each). The V end lost 4 bases, the J end lost 5 bases, and 14 bases lay between the germline ends. CDR1 LNHDA and CDR2 SQIVND come from the germline V gene (reference sequence). This CDR3 region has 15 residues. The CDR3 is CASSRGTARTGELFF. CDR3 DNA sequence: TGTGCCAGTAGTAGGGGGACCGCTAGAACCGGGGAGCTGTTTTTT.

This clonotype was seen ten or more times. The chain recombines TRBV12-3 or TRBV12-4 with TRBJ1-3, with no clear D. CDR3 length equals 17 residues. Trimming pared 5 bases from V and 4 bases from J, leaving 21 bases between. Here the CDR3 DNA reads TGTGCCAGCAGTGGAGCCCGGGCTGTAGGGCGAGGAAACACCATATATTTT. It codes for CASSGARAVGRGNTIYF.

This clonotype was picked up many times. The chain couples TRBV5-5 to TRBJ2-5; the D call may be TRBD1 or TRBD2 (5 bases each). CDR1 is SGHKS, CDR2 YYEKEE, per germline (reference sequence). The CDR3 extends over 14 amino acids. V lost 0 bases to trimming and J lost 4 bases, with 10 bases between them. The CDR3 spells CASSLVGPRETQYF. In DNA, the CDR3 is TGTGCCAGCAGCTTGGTGGGACCCCGAGAGACCCAGTACTTC.

There are many counts of this clonotype. V and J are TRBV7-8 and TRBJ2-7; D perhaps matches TRBD2 (6 bases). Germline V CDR1 and CDR2: SGHVS, FQNEAQ. This CDR3 is built from 16 residues. Trimming pared 5 bases from V and 2 bases from J, leaving 19 bases between. CDR3 in amino acids: CASSRVRRDGAYEQYF. CDR3 bases: TGTGCCAGCAGCCGAGTTCGGCGGGACGGAGCCTACGAGCAGTACTTC.

This clonotype was seen many times. The chain uses TRBV25-1 and TRBJ2-2; D is perhaps TRBD2 (5 bases). V dropped 2 bases and J dropped 3 bases, with 16 bases sitting between them. This CDR3 has 17 residues. Germline CDR1 is MGHDK and CDR2 is SYGVNS. CDR3 in amino acids: CASSEPPASSHTGELFF. In DNA, the CDR3 is TGTGCCAGCAGTGAACCCCCTGCTAGCAGTCACACCGGGGAGCTGTTTTTT.

This clonotype has ten or more counts. J is TRBJ2-7 and V is TRBV28; 10 nucleotides line up with TRBD1. Trimming at V came to 7 bases and at J to 0 bases, leaving 6 bases not matched to a gene. The CDR3 has 15 residues. Germline loops: CDR1 MDHEN, CDR2 SYDVKM. CDR3 sequence (DNA): TGTGCCAGCACCCCGGGACAGGGGAGCTCCTACGAGCAGTACTTC. Amino acid sequence: CASTPGQGSSYEQYF.

The table lists this clonotype with many counts. The V gene is TRBV25-1, the J gene TRBJ2-7; D is possibly TRBD1 or TRBD2 (5 bases each). CDR3 length: 15 amino acids. CDR1 MGHDK and CDR2 SYGVNS come from the germline V gene. The V gene lost 5 bases and the J gene lost 1 base, with 15 bases spanning the gap. CDR3 protein: CASSPGTVDSYEQYF. CDR3 DNA sequence: TGTGCCAGCAGTCCCGGGACGGTGGATTCCTACGAGCAGTACTTC.

In this sample, this clonotype turned up a few times. The chain uses TRBV11-1 and TRBJ1-4; D uncertain. Germline assignment: CDR1 SGHAT and CDR2 FQDESV (reference sequence). V gave up 1 base and J gave up 4 bases, with 13 bases separating them. The CDR3 covers 16 residues. The CDR3 sequence: CASSLEASSYNEKLFF. In DNA, the CDR3 is TGTGCCAGCAGCTTAGAGGCCAGCTCCTATAATGAAAAACTGTTTTTT.

This clonotype was seen a handful of times. This sequence joins TRBV19 and TRBJ1-2; D ambiguous. The germline V gene has CDR1 LNHDA and CDR2 SQIVND (reference sequence). With 9 bases removed from V and 5 bases from J, the gap between germline ends came to 28 bases. The CDR3 has 17 residues. The CDR3 spells CASQGPNQGYVPYGYTF. CDR3 in DNA: TGTGCCAGCCAAGGGCCCAACCAAGGGTACGTCCCTTATGGCTACACCTTC.

This clonotype occurred a few times. CDR3 region: CAWSGTGRQPQHF. The CDR3 nucleotides are TGTGCCTGGAGTGGGACAGGGCGTCAGCCCCAGCATTTT. The rearrangement links TRBV30 to TRBJ1-5; 8 nucleotides align to TRBD1. Per germline, CDR1 GTSNPN and CDR2 SVGIG (reference sequence). The CDR3 has 13 amino acids. V was clipped by 1 base and J by 6 bases; unmatched bases: 2.

The table lists this clonotype with many counts. The gene calls are TRBV20-1 and TRBJ2-7; D possibly uses TRBD1 or TRBD2 (5 bases each). Trimming removed 5 bases from V and 5 bases from J, with 16 bases in between. Germline-derived CDR1 and CDR2 are DFQATT and SNEGSKA (reference sequence). The CDR3 consists of 13 residues. The CDR3 reads CSADRDPLDEQYF. In nucleotides, the CDR3 is TGCAGTGCTGACCGGGACCCCTTGGACGAGCAGTACTTC.

For this clonotype: Compared with germline, one end of the junction differs, possibly owing to a read error. The chain couples TRBV12-3 or TRBV12-4 to TRBJ1-5; 7 bases agree with TRBD1. The CDR3 is 16 amino acids. Written as DNA, the CDR3 is TGTGCCAACAGTTTATATGGGGACAGATGGAATCAGCCCCAGCATTTT. This gives the protein CANSLYGDRWNQPQHF.

The V gene is TRBV5-1, the J gene TRBJ2-5; tentative D call: TRBD1 (5 bases). The CDR3 sequence is 15 residues long. Germline CDR1 SGHRS, CDR2 YFSETQ. Trimming cost V 0 bases and J 5 bases, with 14 bases left between them. The CDR3 sequence is CASSLDSGPKETQYF. DNA of the CDR3: TGCGCCAGCAGCTTGGATTCAGGGCCGAAGGAGACCCAGTACTTC.

This clonotype has at least ten counts. The V call is TRBV28, the J call TRBJ2-4; perhaps TRBD2 as D (5 bases). This CDR3 spans 17 amino acids. Trimming shortened V by 3 bases and J by 0 bases, and 15 bases separated the two germline ends. The germline V gene has CDR1 MDHEN and CDR2 SYDVKM. In DNA form, the CDR3 reads TGTGCCAGCAGTTTGCGGGCCCCATCCCAAGCCAAAAACATTCAGTACTTC. This translates into CASSLRAPSQAKNIQYF. The variable domain in full, completed from reference TRBV28 and TRBJ2-4, reads DVKVTQSSRYLVKRTGEKVFLECVQDMDHENMFWYRQDPGLGLRLIYFSYDVKMKEKGDIPEGYSVSREKKERFSLILESASTNQTSMYLCASSLRAPSQAKNIQYFGAGTRLSVL.

This clonotype was seen many times. V is TRBV12-3 or TRBV12-4 and J is TRBJ2-7, with TRBD1 as a possible D gene (6 bases). The germline V and J ends were trimmed by 2 bases and 0 bases, with 8 bases remaining between them. CDR3 length: 14 amino acids. Here the CDR3 reads CASSLTTGSYEQYF. In DNA, the CDR3 is TGTGCCAGCAGTTTAACGACAGGCTCCTACGAGCAGTACTTC.

This clonotype was counted at least ten times. The rearrangement uses TRBV6-1 and TRBJ1-5; 10 bases match TRBD1. The CDR3 has 14 amino acids. Germline loops: CDR1 MNHNS, CDR2 SASEGT. The V segment lost 8 bases and the J segment 4 bases; nucleotides outside the gene matches: 5. The CDR3 loop reads CASGSGQGNQPQHF. The DNA of the CDR3 is TGTGCCAGCGGGTCGGGACAGGGGAATCAGCCCCAGCATTTT.

This rearrangement joins TRBV6-2 or TRBV6-3 to TRBJ2-2; weak D call: TRBD1 (6 bases). Trimming stripped 11 bases from V and 0 bases from J, with 16 bases between. This CDR3 is built from 15 residues. Germline V gene lookup returns CDR1 MNHEY and CDR2 SVGEGT. As DNA, the CDR3 is TGTGCCGCACGCCTAAGACAGGCGAACACCGGGGAGCTGTTTTTT. The encoded protein is CAARLRQANTGELFF.

This clonotype was counted between two and nine times. The genes are TRBV30 and TRBJ1-2; no firm D call. In germline, CDR1 is GTSNPN, CDR2 SVGIG (reference sequence). This CDR3 is built from 12 residues. Trimming stripped 3 bases from V and 5 bases from J, with 10 bases between. The CDR3 sequence is CAWRRTAYGYTF. The CDR3 DNA reads as TGTGCCTGGAGAAGGACCGCGTATGGCTACACCTTC.

The sample holds many counts of this clonotype. The chain uses TRBV7-8 and TRBJ2-7; 9 nucleotides agree with TRBD1. V trimming: 4 bases; J trimming: 7 bases; junction bases outside the gene matches: 8. CDR3 size: 14 residues. CDR1 is SGHVS, CDR2 FQNEAQ, per germline. CDR3 in amino acids: CASSSRTGVREQYF. CDR3 DNA: TGTGCCAGCAGCTCGAGGACAGGGGTGCGAGAGCAGTACTTC.

This clonotype occurred many times. The chain links TRBV29-1 to TRBJ1-1; D is uncertain. V lost 6 bases, J lost 1 base, and 9 bases lay in between. The V gene's germline CDR1 is SQVTM and CDR2 ANQGSEA. The CDR3 has 12 amino acids. CDR3 in amino acids: CSVTDANTEAFF. The CDR3 DNA reads TGCAGCGTGACGGACGCGAACACTGAAGCTTTCTTT. The full variable domain, its missing parts supplied by reference TRBV29-1 and TRBJ1-1, is SAVISQKPSRDICQRGTSLTIQCQVDSQVTMMFWYRQQPGQSLTLIATANQGSEATYESGFVIDKFPISRPNLTFSTLTVSNMSPEDSSIYLCSVTDANTEAFFGQGTRLTVV.

The sample holds many counts of this clonotype. The CDR3 region has the DNA TGTGCCAGCTCACCGACATCTCAAGAGACCCAGTACTTC. It encodes CASSPTSQETQYF. V gene TRBV18 combines with J gene TRBJ2-5; D is undetermined. Germline CDR1 KGHSH, CDR2 LQKENI. This CDR3 is 13 amino acids long. Trimming took off 3 bases at V and 2 bases at J, with 7 bases between the two ends.